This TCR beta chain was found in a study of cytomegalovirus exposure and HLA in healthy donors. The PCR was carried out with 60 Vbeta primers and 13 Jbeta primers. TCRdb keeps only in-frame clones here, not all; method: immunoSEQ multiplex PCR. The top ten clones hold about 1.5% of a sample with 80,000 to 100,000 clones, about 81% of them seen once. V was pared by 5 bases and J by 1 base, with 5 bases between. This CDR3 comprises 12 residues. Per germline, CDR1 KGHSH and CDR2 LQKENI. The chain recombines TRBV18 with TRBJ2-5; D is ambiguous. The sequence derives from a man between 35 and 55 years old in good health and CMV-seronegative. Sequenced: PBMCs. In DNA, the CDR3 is TGTGCCAGCTCATCATTCCAAGAGACCCAGTACTTC. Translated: CASSSFQETQYF.